This paragraph reports one T cell receptor (beta chain). The antigen remains unidentified. Each CDR3 protein is one row after TCRdb ran MiXCR on the RT-PCR reads. The sample has about 780,000 distinct CDR3 sequences, approximately 17% seen once. This entry comes from a study of response to subunit inactivated influenza vaccine. CDR3 length: 15 residues. Trimming at V came to 6 bases and at J to 3 bases, leaving 9 bases not matched to a gene. CDR1 and CDR2 (germline): DFQATT, SNEGSKA (reference sequence). Study-wide findings and caveats: Authors suggested each seasonal influenza vaccination recruits few new T cells.

The specimen comprised PBMCs from blood, sampled 5 to 6 days after vaccination. This TCR was recovered from a man aged 45-65 years who received an inactivated influenza vaccine. This chain uses TRBV20-1 with TRBJ1-4, with 8 nucleotides matching TRBD1. The chain's CDR3 is CSAQGQGLANEKLFF. DNA of the CDR3: TGCAGTGCACAAGGACAGGGCCTAGCTAATGAAAAACTGTTTTTT.